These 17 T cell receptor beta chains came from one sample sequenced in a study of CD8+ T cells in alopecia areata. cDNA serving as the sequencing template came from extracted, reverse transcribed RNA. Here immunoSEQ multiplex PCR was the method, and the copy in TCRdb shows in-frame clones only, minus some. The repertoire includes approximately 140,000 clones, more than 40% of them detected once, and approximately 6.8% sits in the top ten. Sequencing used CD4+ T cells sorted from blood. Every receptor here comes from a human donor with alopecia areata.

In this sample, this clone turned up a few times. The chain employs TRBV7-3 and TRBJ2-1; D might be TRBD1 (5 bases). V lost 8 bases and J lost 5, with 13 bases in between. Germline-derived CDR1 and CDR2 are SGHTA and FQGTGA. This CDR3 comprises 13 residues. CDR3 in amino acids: CASQIDRNNEQFF. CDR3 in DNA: TGTGCCAGCCAGATAGACAGAAACAATGAGCAGTTCTTC.

In DNA, the CDR3 is TGTGCCAGCAGCTTAGTGGCGGCAGATACGCAGTATTTT. Its translation is CASSLVAADTQYF. V is TRBV7-9 and J is TRBJ2-3; D is uncertain. From germline, CDR1 is SEHNR and CDR2 FQNEAQ (reference sequence). The V gene lost 1 base and the J gene lost 4 bases, with 6 bases spanning the gap. The CDR3 loop spans 13 amino acids.

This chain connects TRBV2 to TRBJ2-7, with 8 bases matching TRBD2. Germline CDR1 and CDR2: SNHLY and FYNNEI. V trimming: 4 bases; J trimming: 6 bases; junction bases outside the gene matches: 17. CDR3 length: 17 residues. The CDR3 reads CASSARLLSGTSSEQYF. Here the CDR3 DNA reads TGTGCCAGCAGTGCTCGGCTTCTTTCCGGGACTAGTTCCGAGCAGTACTTC.

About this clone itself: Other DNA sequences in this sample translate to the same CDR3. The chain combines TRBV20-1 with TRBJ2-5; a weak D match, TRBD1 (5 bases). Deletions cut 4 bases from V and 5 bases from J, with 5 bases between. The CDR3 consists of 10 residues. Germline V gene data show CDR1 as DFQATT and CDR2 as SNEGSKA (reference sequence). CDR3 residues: CSATGETQYF. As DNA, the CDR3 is TGCAGTGCTACAGGGGAGACCCAGTACTTC.

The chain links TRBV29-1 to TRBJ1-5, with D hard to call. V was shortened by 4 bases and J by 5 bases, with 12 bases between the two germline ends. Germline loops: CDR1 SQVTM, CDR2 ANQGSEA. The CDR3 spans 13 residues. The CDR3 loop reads CSVASAVDQPQHF. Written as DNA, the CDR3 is TGCAGCGTTGCGAGTGCTGTCGATCAGCCCCAGCATTTT.

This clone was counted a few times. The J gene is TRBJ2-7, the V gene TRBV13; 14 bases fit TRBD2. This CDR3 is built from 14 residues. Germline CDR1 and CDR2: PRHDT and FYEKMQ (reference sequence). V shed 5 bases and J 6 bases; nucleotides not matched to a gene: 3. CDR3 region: CASSRLAGGLEQYF. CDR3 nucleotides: TGTGCCAGCAGCCGACTAGCGGGAGGGCTCGAGCAGTACTTC.

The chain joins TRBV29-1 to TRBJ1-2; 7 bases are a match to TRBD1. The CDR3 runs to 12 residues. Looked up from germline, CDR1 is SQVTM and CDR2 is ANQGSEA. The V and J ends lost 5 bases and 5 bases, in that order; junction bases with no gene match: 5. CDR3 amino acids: CSVLDRPYGYTF. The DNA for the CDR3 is TGCAGCGTTCTGGACAGGCCTTATGGCTACACCTTC. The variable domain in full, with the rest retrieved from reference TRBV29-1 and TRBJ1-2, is SAVISQKPSRDICQRGTSLTIQCQVDSQVTMMFWYRQQPGQSLTLIATANQGSEATYESGFVIDKFPISRPNLTFSTLTVSNMSPEDSSIYLCSVLDRPYGYTFGSGTRLTVV.

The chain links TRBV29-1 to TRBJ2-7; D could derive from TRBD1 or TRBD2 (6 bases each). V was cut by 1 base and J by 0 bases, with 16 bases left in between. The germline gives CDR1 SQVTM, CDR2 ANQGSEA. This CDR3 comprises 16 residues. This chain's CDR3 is CSVEGGAGRSSYEQYF. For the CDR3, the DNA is TGCAGCGTTGAAGGGGGGGCGGGAAGGAGCTCCTACGAGCAGTACTTC.

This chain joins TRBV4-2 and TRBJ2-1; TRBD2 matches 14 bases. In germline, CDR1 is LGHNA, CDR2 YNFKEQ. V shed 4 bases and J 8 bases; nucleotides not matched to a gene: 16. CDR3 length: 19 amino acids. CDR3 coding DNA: TGTGCCAGCAGCCTATCCGCCGGGACTAGCGGGAGAAAACTCCATGAGCAGTTCTTC. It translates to CASSLSAGTSGRKLHEQFF.

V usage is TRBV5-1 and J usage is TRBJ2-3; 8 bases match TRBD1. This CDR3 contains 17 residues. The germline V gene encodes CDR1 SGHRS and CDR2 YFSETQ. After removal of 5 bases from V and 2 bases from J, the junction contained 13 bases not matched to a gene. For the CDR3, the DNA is TGCGCCAGCAGATATTACACCGGGACAGGCCTCACAGATACGCAGTATTTT. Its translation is CASRYYTGTGLTDTQYF.

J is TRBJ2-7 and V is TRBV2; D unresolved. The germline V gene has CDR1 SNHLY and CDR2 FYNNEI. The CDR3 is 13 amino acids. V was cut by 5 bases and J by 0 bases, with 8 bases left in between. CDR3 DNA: TGTGCCAGCAGTTATGCGCCCTCCTACGAGCAGTACTTC. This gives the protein CASSYAPSYEQYF.

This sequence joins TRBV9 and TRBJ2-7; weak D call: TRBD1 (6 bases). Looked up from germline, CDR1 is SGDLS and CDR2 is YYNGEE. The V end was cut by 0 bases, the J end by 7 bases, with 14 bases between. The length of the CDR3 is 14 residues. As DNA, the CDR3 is TGTGCCAGCAGCGTAGCCGCAGGGGATGAAGAGCAGTACTTC. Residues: CASSVAAGDEEQYF.

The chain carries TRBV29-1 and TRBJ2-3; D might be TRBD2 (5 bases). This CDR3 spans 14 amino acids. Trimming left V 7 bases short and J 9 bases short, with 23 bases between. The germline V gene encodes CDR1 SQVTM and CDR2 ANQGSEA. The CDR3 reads CSGTAGYPGVTQYF. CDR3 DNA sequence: TGCAGCGGAACCGCCGGATATCCCGGGGTAACGCAGTATTTT.

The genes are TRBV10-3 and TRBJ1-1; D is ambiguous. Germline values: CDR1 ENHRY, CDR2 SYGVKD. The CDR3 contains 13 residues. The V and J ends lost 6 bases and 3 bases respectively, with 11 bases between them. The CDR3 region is CAIRQTEYTEAFF. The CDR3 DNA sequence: TGTGCCATCAGGCAGACGGAATACACTGAAGCTTTCTTT.

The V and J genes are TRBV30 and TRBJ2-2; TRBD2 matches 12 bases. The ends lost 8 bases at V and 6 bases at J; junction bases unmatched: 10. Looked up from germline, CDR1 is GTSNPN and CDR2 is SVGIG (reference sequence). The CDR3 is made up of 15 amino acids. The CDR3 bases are TGTGCCCGACGACCAGGACTAGCGGGACCCGGGGAGCTGTTTTTT. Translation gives CARRPGLAGPGELFF.

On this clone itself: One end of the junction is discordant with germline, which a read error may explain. DNA for the CDR3: TGTGCCAGCAGTCACTCAACCCTCCTAGCGTCCTACGAGCAGTACTTC. It is translated as CASSHSTLLASYEQYF. The chain recombines TRBV6-5 with TRBJ2-7, with a possible D match to TRBD2 (6 bases). The germline V gene encodes CDR1 MNHEY and CDR2 SVGAGI. The CDR3 is made up of 16 amino acids.

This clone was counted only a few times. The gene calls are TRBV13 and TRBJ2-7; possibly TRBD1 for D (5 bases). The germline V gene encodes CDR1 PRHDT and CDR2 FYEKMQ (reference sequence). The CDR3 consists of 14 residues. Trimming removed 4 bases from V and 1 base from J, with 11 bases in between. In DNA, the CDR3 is TGTGCCAGCAGCTACACCTCAGGGTCCTACGAGCAGTACTTC. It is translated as CASSYTSGSYEQYF.